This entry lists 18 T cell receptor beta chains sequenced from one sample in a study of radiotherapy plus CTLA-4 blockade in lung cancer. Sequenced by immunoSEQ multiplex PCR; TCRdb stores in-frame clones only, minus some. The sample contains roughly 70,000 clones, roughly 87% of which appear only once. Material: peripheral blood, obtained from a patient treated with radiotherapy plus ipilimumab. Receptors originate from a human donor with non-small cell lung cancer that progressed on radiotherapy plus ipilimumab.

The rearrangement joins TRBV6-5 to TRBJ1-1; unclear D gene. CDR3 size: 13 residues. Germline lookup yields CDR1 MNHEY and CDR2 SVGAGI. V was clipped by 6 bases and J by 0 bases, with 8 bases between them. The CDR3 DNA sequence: TGTGCCAGCAGGTCGGCATTGAACACTGAAGCTTTCTTT. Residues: CASRSALNTEAFF.

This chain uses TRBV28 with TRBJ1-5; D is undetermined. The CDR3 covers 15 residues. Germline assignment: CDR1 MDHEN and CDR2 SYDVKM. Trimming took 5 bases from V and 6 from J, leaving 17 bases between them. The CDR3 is CASSSRTGIGQPQHF. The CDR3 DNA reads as TGTGCCAGCAGTAGCCGGACTGGGATCGGTCAGCCCCAGCATTTT.

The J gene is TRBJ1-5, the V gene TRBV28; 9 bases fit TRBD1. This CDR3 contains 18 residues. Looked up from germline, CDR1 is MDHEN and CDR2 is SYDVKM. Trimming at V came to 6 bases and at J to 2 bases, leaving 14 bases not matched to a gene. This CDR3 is CASRQDRGRFIGNQPQHF. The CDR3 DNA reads TGTGCCAGCAGACAGGACAGGGGAAGGTTTATTGGCAATCAGCCCCAGCATTTT.

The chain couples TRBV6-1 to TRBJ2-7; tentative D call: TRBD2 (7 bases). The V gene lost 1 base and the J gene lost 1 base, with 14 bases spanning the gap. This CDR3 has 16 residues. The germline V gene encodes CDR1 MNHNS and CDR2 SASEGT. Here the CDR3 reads CASSEVGLGGSYEQYF. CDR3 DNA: TGTGCCAGCAGTGAAGTCGGACTAGGGGGGTCCTACGAGCAGTACTTC.

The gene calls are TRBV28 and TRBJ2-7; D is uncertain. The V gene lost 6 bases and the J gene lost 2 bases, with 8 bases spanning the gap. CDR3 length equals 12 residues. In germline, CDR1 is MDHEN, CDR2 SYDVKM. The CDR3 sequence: CASRGRTYEQYV. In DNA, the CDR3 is TGTGCCAGCAGGGGTAGGACCTACGAGCAGTACGTC.

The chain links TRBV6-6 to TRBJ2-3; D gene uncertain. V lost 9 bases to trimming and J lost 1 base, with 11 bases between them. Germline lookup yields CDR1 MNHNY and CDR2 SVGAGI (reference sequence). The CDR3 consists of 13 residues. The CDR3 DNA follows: TGTGCCAGACCGACACTCTGCACAGATACGCAGTATTTT. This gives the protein CARPTLCTDTQYF.

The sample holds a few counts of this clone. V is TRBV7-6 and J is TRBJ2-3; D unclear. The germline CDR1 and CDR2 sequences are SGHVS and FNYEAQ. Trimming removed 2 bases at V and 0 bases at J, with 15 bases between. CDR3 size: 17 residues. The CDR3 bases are TGTGCCAGCAGCTTAACGGCGACGGCCTCCAGCACAGATACGCAGTATTTT. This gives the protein CASSLTATASSTDTQYF.

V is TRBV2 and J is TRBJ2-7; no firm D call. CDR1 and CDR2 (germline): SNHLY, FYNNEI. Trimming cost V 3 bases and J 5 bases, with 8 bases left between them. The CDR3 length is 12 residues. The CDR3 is CASSESFDEQYV. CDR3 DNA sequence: TGTGCCAGCAGTGAGTCTTTCGACGAGCAGTACGTC.

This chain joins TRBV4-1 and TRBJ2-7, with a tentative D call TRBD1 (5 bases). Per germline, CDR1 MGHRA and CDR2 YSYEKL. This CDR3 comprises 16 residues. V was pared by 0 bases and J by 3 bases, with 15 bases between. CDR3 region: CASSQDTRQRGYEQYF. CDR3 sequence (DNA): TGCGCCAGCAGCCAAGATACGCGACAGAGAGGCTACGAGCAGTACTTC.

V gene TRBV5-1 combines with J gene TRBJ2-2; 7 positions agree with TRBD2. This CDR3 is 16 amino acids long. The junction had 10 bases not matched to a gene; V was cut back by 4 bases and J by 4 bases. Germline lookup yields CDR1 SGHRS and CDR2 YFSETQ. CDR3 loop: CASSVQAGAGTGELFF. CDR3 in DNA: TGCGCCAGCAGCGTTCAGGCGGGAGCGGGCACCGGGGAGCTGTTTTTT. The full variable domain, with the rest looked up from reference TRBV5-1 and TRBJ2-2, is KAGVTQTPRYLIKTRGQQVTLSCSPISGHRSVSWYQQTPGQGLQFLFEYFSETQRNKGNFPGRFSGRQFSNSRSEMNVSTLELGDSALYLCASSVQAGAGTGELFFGEGSRLTVL.

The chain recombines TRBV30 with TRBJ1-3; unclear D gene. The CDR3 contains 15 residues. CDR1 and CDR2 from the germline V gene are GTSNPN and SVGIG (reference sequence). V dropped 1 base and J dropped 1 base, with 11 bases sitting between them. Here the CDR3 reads CAWSGRRHSGNTIYF. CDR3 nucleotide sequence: TGTGCCTGGAGTGGACGGAGACATTCTGGAAACACCATATATTTT.

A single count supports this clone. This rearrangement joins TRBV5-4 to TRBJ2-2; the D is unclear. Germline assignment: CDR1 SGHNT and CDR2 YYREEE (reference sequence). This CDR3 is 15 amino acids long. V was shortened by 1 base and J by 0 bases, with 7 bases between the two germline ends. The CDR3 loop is CASSLWQANTGELFF. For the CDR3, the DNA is TGTGCCAGCAGCTTGTGGCAGGCGAACACCGGGGAGCTGTTTTTT.

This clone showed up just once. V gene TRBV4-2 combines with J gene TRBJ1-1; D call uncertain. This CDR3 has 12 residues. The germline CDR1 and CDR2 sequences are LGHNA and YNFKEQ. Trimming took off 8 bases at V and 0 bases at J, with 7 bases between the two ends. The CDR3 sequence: CASGFMNTEAFF. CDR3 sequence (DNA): TGTGCCAGCGGCTTCATGAACACTGAAGCTTTCTTT.

The CDR3 nucleotides are TGTGCCACCAGCAAGGAAGAGACCCAGTACTTC. Its translation: CATSKEETQYF. This chain connects TRBV15 to TRBJ2-5; D not resolved. Trimming took 4 bases from V and 3 from J, leaving 3 bases between them. This CDR3 has 11 amino acids. Germline V gene sequence: CDR1 LNHNV, CDR2 YYDKDF (reference sequence). Based on the CDR3 plus reference TRBV15 and TRBJ2-5, the full variable domain is DAMVIQNPRYQVTQFGKPVTLSCSQTLNHNVMYWYQQKSSQAPKLLFHYYDKDFNNEADTPDNFQSRRPNTSFCFLDIRSPGLGDTAMYLCATSKEETQYFGPGTRLLVL.

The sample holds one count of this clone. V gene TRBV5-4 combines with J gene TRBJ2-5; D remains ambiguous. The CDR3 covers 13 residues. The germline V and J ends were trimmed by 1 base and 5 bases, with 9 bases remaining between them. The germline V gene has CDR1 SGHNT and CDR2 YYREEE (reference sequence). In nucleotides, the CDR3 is TGTGCCAGCAGCTTGTTAGGGATGGAGACCCAGTACTTC. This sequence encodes CASSLLGMETQYF. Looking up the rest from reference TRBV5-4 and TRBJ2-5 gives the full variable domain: ETGVTQSPTHLIKTRGQQVTLRCSSQSGHNTVSWYQQALGQGPQFIFQYYREEENGRGNFPPRFSGLQFPNYSSELNVNALELDDSALYLCASSLLGMETQYFGPGTRLLVL.

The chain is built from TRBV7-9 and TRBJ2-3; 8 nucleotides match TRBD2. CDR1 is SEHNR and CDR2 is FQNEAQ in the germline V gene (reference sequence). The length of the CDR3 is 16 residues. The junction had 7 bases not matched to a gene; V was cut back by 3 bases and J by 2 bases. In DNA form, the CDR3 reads TGTGCCAGCAGCTTCCACCGCGGGGGGAACACAGATACGCAGTATTTT. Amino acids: CASSFHRGGNTDTQYF.

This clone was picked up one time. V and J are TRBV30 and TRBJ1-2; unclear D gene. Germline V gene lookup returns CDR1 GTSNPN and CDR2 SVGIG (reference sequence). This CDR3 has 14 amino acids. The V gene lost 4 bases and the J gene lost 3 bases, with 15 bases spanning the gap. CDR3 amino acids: CAWTHLTSDYGYTF. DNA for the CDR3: TGTGCCTGGACCCATCTTACATCGGACTATGGCTACACCTTC. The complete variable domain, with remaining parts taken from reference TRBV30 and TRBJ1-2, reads SQTIHQWPATLVQPVGSPLSLECTVEGTSNPNLYWYRQAAGRGLQLLFYSVGIGQISSEVPQNLSASRPQDRQFILSSKKLLLSDSGFYLCAWTHLTSDYGYTFGSGTRLTVV.

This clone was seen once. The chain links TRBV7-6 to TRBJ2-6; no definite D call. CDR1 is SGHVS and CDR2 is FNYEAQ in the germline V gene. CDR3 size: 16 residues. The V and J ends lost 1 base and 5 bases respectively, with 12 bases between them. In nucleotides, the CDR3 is TGTGCCAGCAGCTTAGTAGGGTCTAATCGGGCCAACGTCCTGACTTTC. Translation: CASSLVGSNRANVLTF.